The rows below give T cell receptor beta chains drawn from one sample of a study of OX40 agonist ivuxolimab in advanced cancers. Profiled with immunoSEQ multiplex PCR; TCRdb holds only in-frame clones, not every one. This table holds roughly 97,000 clones, roughly nine tenths found once. This material consisted of CD4+ or CD8+ T cells sorted from blood, taken in a trial of the OX40 agonist ivuxolimab. The receptor source for this set is an adult with an advanced solid tumor such as melanoma, head and neck, liver or kidney cancer. Both conserved end residues are part of each CDR3. Each record gives: D gene, V gene, clone size, CDR3 length, J gene, CDR3 DNA, CDR3 protein. D genes are given only for firm matches. Clone size appears in some rows only: once, few, many, or a class for an expanded clone.

>.|TRBV29-1|few|13|TRBJ1-2
TGCAGCGTCGTGCGGCAGGGTAACTATGGCTACACCTTC
CSVVRQGNYGYTF
>TRBD2|TRBV7-8|.|14|TRBJ2-1
TGTGCCAGCAGCTTAGACCTAGCGGCGAATGAGCAGTTCTTC
CASSLDLAANEQFF
>.|TRBV9|.|14|TRBJ2-7
TGTGCCAGCAGCACCGGGAGCCCCCGGGACGAGCAGTACTTC
CASSTGSPRDEQYF
>TRBD2|TRBV30|.|13|TRBJ2-1
TGTGCCTGGCAAGGACTAGGGATGGGTGAGCAGTTCTTC
CAWQGLGMGEQFF
>TRBD1|TRBV5-1|once|14|TRBJ2-7
TGCGCCAGCAGCCCCGGACAGGGGCCCTACGAGCAGTACTTC
CASSPGQGPYEQYF
>TRBD1|TRBV11-2|.|17|TRBJ1-2
TGTGCCAGCAGCTTAGAAGGGACAGCCCTCAGTGGAAGGGGCTACACCTTC
CASSLEGTALSGRGYTF
>.|TRBV7-9|.|15|TRBJ2-1
TGTGCCAGCAGCTTAGCCCTAGACACCTACAATGAGCAGTTCTTC
CASSLALDTYNEQFF
>.|TRBV6-6|.|13|TRBJ2-7
TGTGCCAGCCGTCGGAGGGCTTCCTACGAGCAGTACTTC
CASRRRASYEQYF
>.|TRBV5-4|.|13|TRBJ2-5
TGTGCCAGCAGACGGGACTTCCAAGAGACCCAGTACTTC
CASRRDFQETQYF
>TRBD2|TRBV7-6|.|16|TRBJ2-3
TGTGCCAGCAGCTTGAGGGCGGGGGGATACACAGATACGCAGTATTTT
CASSLRAGGYTDTQYF
>TRBD1|TRBV11-2|few|17|TRBJ1-2
TGTGCCAGCAGCTTAGGAGGGAGACAGGGGCGCTACTATGGCTACACCTTC
CASSLGGRQGRYYGYTF
>.|TRBV5-1|.|13|TRBJ2-5
TGCGCCAGCGCCCCCCCCAACCAAGAGACCCAGTACTTC
CASAPPNQETQYF
>TRBD2|TRBV9|.|14|TRBJ2-7
TGTGCCAGCAGCGCGGGACTAGCAACTTTCGAGCAGTACTTC
CASSAGLATFEQYF
>.|TRBV19|.|17|TRBJ1-2
TGTGCCAGTAGGGGTGTTGGCGGACCCCAAACTAACTATGGCTACACCTTC
CASRGVGGPQTNYGYTF
>TRBD1|TRBV6-5|once|16|TRBJ1-1
TGTGCCAGCAGTTACGGTTTCGGGACAGGGAGCGGTGAAGCTTTCTTT
CASSYGFGTGSGEAFF
>.|TRBV27|once|14|TRBJ1-5
TGTGCCAGCAGTGATGTCTTGAGGGATCAGCCCCAGCATTTT
CASSDVLRDQPQHF
>.|TRBV5-1|.|18|TRBJ1-2
TGCGCCAGCAGCTCGGGACCCAGCTTCTTCTACGTGGACTATGGCTACACCTTC
CASSSGPSFFYVDYGYTF
>.|TRBV2|.|14|TRBJ1-4
TGTGCCAGCAGTGAAGCTATAACTAATGAAAAACTGTTTTTT
CASSEAITNEKLFF
>TRBD1|TRBV14|.|16|TRBJ2-7
TGTGCCAGCAGCCAAATAATGGGACAGGGGGCGCGAGAGCAGTACTTC
CASSQIMGQGAREQYF
>TRBD2|TRBV7-3|.|17|TRBJ2-6
TGTGCCAGCAGCAGGACTAGCGGGAGTTCTGGGGCCAACGTCCTGACTTTC
CASSRTSGSSGANVLTF
>.|TRBV29-1|.|17|TRBJ2-1
TGCAGCGTTGAAGGCAGGCCCTCCCCATTCTCCTACAATGAGCAGTTCTTC
CSVEGRPSPFSYNEQFF
>TRBD2|TRBV19|once|12|TRBJ2-1
TGTGCCAGTAGAAGCGGGAGGGCCGAGCAGTTCTTC
CASRSGRAEQFF
>.|TRBV6-5|.|15|TRBJ1-1
TGTGCCAGCAGCCCACCCCCAGGGGCCGGGGTAAAAGCTTTCTTT
CASSPPPGAGVKAFF
>TRBD1|TRBV7-9|.|16|TRBJ1-6
TGTGCCAGCAGCCTGTCCCGGGACAGGGTTGGCTCACCCCTCCACTTT
CASSLSRDRVGSPLHF
>.|TRBV21-1|.|14|TRBJ2-1
TGTGCCAGCACGTTCGGACTAGCGGACAATGAGCAGTTCTTC
CASTFGLADNEQFF
>TRBD2|TRBV27|.|17|TRBJ2-1
TGTGCCAGCAAATTTCTAGCGGGAGATTCGGGGGTGGATGAGCAGTTCTTC
CASKFLAGDSGVDEQFF
>.|TRBV19|.|12|TRBJ2-2
TGTGCCAGTACCCCTCGCGCCGGGGAGCTGTTTTTT
CASTPRAGELFF
>.|TRBV29-1|.|11|TRBJ1-3
TGCAGCGCCGGACAAGGAAACACCATATATTTT
CSAGQGNTIYF
>.|TRBV5-1|.|15|TRBJ2-1
TGCGCCAGCAGCTTGGCCGGGTGGACCTACAATGAGCAGTTCTTC
CASSLAGWTYNEQFF
>.|TRBV30|.|10|TRBJ1-3
TGTGCCTGGCAGGGAAACACCATATATTTT
CAWQGNTIYF